The next 22 T cell receptor beta chains were all read from a single sample in a study of cytomegalovirus exposure and HLA in healthy donors. The PCR employed 60 Vbeta primers together with 13 Jbeta primers. The assay was immunoSEQ multiplex PCR, and TCRdb's table has in-frame clones only and misses some. The sample contains 120,000 or so clones, around 80% of which appear only once. Source material: PBMCs. The receptor source for this set is a female donor in good health and CMV-seronegative.

The chain couples TRBV11-3 to TRBJ2-7, with 7 bases fitting TRBD2. CDR3 length: 13 amino acids. Per the germline V gene, CDR1 is SGHNT and CDR2 is YENEEA. The V and J ends lost 5 bases and 3 bases, in that order; junction bases with no gene match: 4. The CDR3 is CASSRTSVYEQYF. CDR3 nucleotide sequence: TGTGCCAGCAGCCGGACTAGTGTCTACGAGCAGTACTTC.

This clone showed up just once. The rearrangement joins TRBV11-2 to TRBJ1-1; no definite D call. The V end lost 1 base, the J end lost 4 bases, and 13 bases lay between the germline ends. The length of the CDR3 is 15 residues. CDR1 SGHAT and CDR2 FQNNGV come from the germline V gene. CDR3 bases: TGTGCCAGCAGCTTAGCGTTAGGGAGGCTCACTGAAGCTTTCTTT. Translating it yields CASSLALGRLTEAFF. Combining the CDR3 with reference TRBV11-2 and TRBJ1-1 gives the whole variable domain EAGVAQSPRYKIIEKRQSVAFWCNPISGHATLYWYQQILGQGPKLLIQFQNNGVVDDSQLPKDRFSAERLKGVDSTLKIQPAKLEDSAVYLCASSLALGRLTEAFFGQGTRLTVV.

V usage is TRBV11-2 and J usage is TRBJ2-4; 7 bases map to TRBD1. Losses at the gene ends were 1 base for V and 8 bases for J; bases not matched to a gene: 8. There are 15 residues in the CDR3. CDR1 is SGHAT, CDR2 FQNNGV, per germline. The CDR3 is CASSLGGRGWDIQYF. CDR3 nucleotide sequence: TGTGCCAGCAGCTTAGGGGGCAGGGGGTGGGACATTCAGTACTTC. Variable domain in full (rest from reference TRBV11-2 and TRBJ2-4): EAGVAQSPRYKIIEKRQSVAFWCNPISGHATLYWYQQILGQGPKLLIQFQNNGVVDDSQLPKDRFSAERLKGVDSTLKIQPAKLEDSAVYLCASSLGGRGWDIQYFGAGTRLSVL.

The chain couples TRBV7-3 to TRBJ2-3; 11 bases are shared with TRBD2. Losses at the gene ends were 3 bases for V and 6 bases for J; bases not matched to a gene: 5. Germline CDR1 SGHTA, CDR2 FQGTGA. The CDR3 is 15 amino acids. CDR3: CASSLTSGVSDTQYF. CDR3 nucleotide sequence: TGTGCCAGCAGCTTGACTAGCGGGGTTTCTGATACGCAGTATTTT. The full variable domain, completed using reference TRBV7-3 and TRBJ2-3, is GAGVSQTPSNKVTEKGKYVELRCDPISGHTALYWYRQSLGQGPEFLIYFQGTGAADDSGLPNDRFFAVRPEGSVSTLKIQRTERGDSAVYLCASSLTSGVSDTQYFGPGTRLTVL.

This chain connects TRBV11-3 to TRBJ1-3; no clear D. V gave up 5 bases and J gave up 0 bases, with 11 bases separating them. This CDR3 has 15 residues. Germline assignment: CDR1 SGHNT and CDR2 YENEEA. CDR3 in DNA: TGTGCCAGCAGCCTAGGGAGCCCCTCTGGAAACACCATATATTTT. Translation gives CASSLGSPSGNTIYF. Based on the CDR3 plus reference TRBV11-3 and TRBJ1-3, the full variable domain is EAGVVQSPRYKIIEKKQPVAFWCNPISGHNTLYWYLQNLGQGPELLIRYENEEAVDDSQLPKDRFSAERLKGVDSTLKIQPAELGDSAVYLCASSLGSPSGNTIYFGEGSWLTVV.

The sample holds a few counts of this clone. The DNA for the CDR3 is TGTGCCAGCAGTTCGGACAGCACCCGCCCCTACAATGAGCAGTTCTTC. It is translated as CASSSDSTRPYNEQFF. V gene TRBV27 combines with J gene TRBJ2-1, with a weak D call TRBD1 (6 bases). The CDR3 runs 16 residues. V lost 4 bases and J lost 2, with 15 bases in between. The germline V gene encodes CDR1 MNHEY and CDR2 SMNVEV (reference sequence).

This clone was recorded only once. The chain carries TRBV6-1 and TRBJ2-5, with D tentatively TRBD2 (6 bases). V was trimmed by 0 bases and J by 4 bases, leaving 21 bases between them. The CDR3 extends over 18 amino acids. Germline V gives CDR1 MNHNS, CDR2 SASEGT. CDR3 sequence reads: CASSEALGGSIWVETQYF. The CDR3 DNA reads TGTGCCAGCAGTGAAGCCCTGGGGGGTTCTATTTGGGTAGAGACCCAGTACTTC.

A few counts support this clone. The gene calls are TRBV5-1 and TRBJ2-7, with 8 bases fitting TRBD2. The length of the CDR3 is 14 residues. Germline CDR1 reads SGHRS; CDR2 reads YFSETQ. The V and J ends lost 4 bases and 4 bases, in that order; junction bases with no gene match: 7. CDR3 protein: CASSSGGLLYEQYF. In nucleotides, the CDR3 is TGCGCCAGCAGCAGCGGGGGTCTCCTTTACGAGCAGTACTTC.

V gene TRBV5-4 combines with J gene TRBJ1-1; D is possibly TRBD1 (6 bases). The germline gives CDR1 SGHNT, CDR2 YYREEE (reference sequence). The CDR3 length is 14 residues. Deletions cut 4 bases from V and 4 bases from J, with 14 bases between. DNA for the CDR3: TGTGCCAGCAGCGCCACAGGGAAAGCCACTGAAGCTTTCTTT. Translating it yields CASSATGKATEAFF.

The rearrangement joins TRBV6-1 to TRBJ1-5; TRBD1 agrees at 11 bases. The J segment lost 4 bases and the V segment lost 6 bases, leaving 5 bases of the junction unmatched. Germline-derived CDR1 and CDR2 are MNHNS and SASEGT. The length of the CDR3 is 15 residues. DNA for the CDR3: TGTGCCAGCAGGGGACAGGGGGTTCGAAATCAGCCCCAGCATTTT. Protein: CASRGQGVRNQPQHF.

This clone has just a few counts. This chain connects TRBV30 to TRBJ1-1, with no clear D. The CDR3 has 12 residues. CDR1 and CDR2 (germline): GTSNPN, SVGIG (reference sequence). Trimming pared 4 bases from V and 0 bases from J, leaving 6 bases between. The CDR3 sequence: CAWTGMNTEAFF. CDR3 nucleotide sequence: TGTGCCTGGACAGGAATGAACACTGAAGCTTTCTTT.

CDR3 protein: CASSLDRGRGTEAFF. In DNA form, the CDR3 reads TGCGCCAGCAGCTTGGACAGGGGGCGAGGCACTGAAGCTTTCTTT. The chain recombines TRBV5-1 with TRBJ1-1; 9 positions agree with TRBD1. The CDR3 consists of 15 residues. V lost 0 bases, J lost 4 bases, and 4 bases stayed unmatched. Germline V lookup: CDR1 SGHRS, CDR2 YFSETQ.

The chain combines TRBV2 with TRBJ2-7, with TRBD1 matching over 7 bases. V was clipped by 2 bases and J by 4 bases; unmatched bases: 5. Germline CDR1 reads SNHLY; CDR2 reads FYNNEI. The length of the CDR3 is 14 residues. CDR3 in amino acids: CASSERGRDYEQYF. The CDR3 coding sequence is TGTGCCAGCAGTGAAAGGGGGCGCGATTACGAGCAGTACTTC.

V and J are TRBV19 and TRBJ2-1; TRBD1 matches 8 bases. Germline lookup yields CDR1 LNHDA and CDR2 SQIVND (reference sequence). With 8 bases clipped from V and 7 bases from J, the junction kept 4 bases outside the gene matches. The CDR3 spans 12 residues. In DNA, the CDR3 is TGTGCCAGTGGCTGGACAGGGAATGAGCAGTTCTTC. This sequence encodes CASGWTGNEQFF.

The gene calls are TRBV30 and TRBJ1-2, with D possibly TRBD1 on 5 matching bases. The CDR3 is 14 residues long. Germline values: CDR1 GTSNPN, CDR2 SVGIG (reference sequence). Trimming removed 1 base from V and 4 bases from J, with 13 bases in between. The DNA of the CDR3 is TGTGCCTGGAGTGAAGCGGGACTCTTCTATGGCTACACCTTC. Translated: CAWSEAGLFYGYTF. The full variable domain, completed using reference TRBV30 and TRBJ1-2, is SQTIHQWPATLVQPVGSPLSLECTVEGTSNPNLYWYRQAAGRGLQLLFYSVGIGQISSEVPQNLSASRPQDRQFILSSKKLLLSDSGFYLCAWSEAGLFYGYTFGSGTRLTVV.

This chain uses TRBV5-6 with TRBJ2-5; D possibly corresponds to TRBD2 (8 bases). The germline gives CDR1 SGHDT, CDR2 YYEEEE. The CDR3 has 16 amino acids. Trimming left V 3 bases short and J 2 bases short, with 17 bases between. This CDR3 is CASSSVAGQRQETQYF. CDR3 DNA sequence: TGTGCCAGCAGCTCCGTAGCGGGACAGAGGCAAGAGACCCAGTACTTC. The whole variable domain, filled in from reference TRBV5-6 and TRBJ2-5, reads DAGVTQSPTHLIKTRGQQVTLRCSPKSGHDTVSWYQQALGQGPQFIFQYYEEEERQRGNFPDRFSGHQFPNYSSELNVNALLLGDSALYLCASSSVAGQRQETQYFGPGTRLLVL.

The chain combines TRBV4-1 with TRBJ2-7, with D unresolved. Trimming left V 0 bases short and J 2 bases short, with 5 bases between. Germline CDR1 MGHRA, CDR2 YSYEKL. The CDR3 totals 13 residues. CDR3 sequence reads: CASSQDGPYEQYF. The CDR3 DNA is TGCGCCAGCAGCCAAGATGGCCCCTACGAGCAGTACTTC.

This chain uses TRBV7-2 with TRBJ2-1; a possible D gene is TRBD2 (6 bases). Germline V gives CDR1 SGHTA, CDR2 FQGNSA. This CDR3 is 14 amino acids long. Trimming pared 5 bases from V and 6 bases from J, leaving 14 bases between. The CDR3 sequence is CASSTRLGSNEQFF. In DNA form, the CDR3 reads TGTGCCAGCAGCACCCGACTAGGGAGCAATGAGCAGTTCTTC.

The chain carries TRBV11-2 and TRBJ2-7; TRBD1 aligns across 7 bases. The CDR3 has 13 amino acids. V shed 5 bases, J shed 2 bases, and the junction held 3 bases outside the gene matches. The V gene's germline CDR1 is SGHAT and CDR2 FQNNGV. The CDR3 loop is CASSVGQAYEQYF. CDR3 nucleotide sequence: TGTGCCAGCAGCGTTGGACAGGCCTACGAGCAGTACTTC.

The rearrangement joins TRBV27 to TRBJ2-1, with 7 bases fitting TRBD2. Per germline, CDR1 MNHEY and CDR2 SMNVEV (reference sequence). The CDR3 sequence is 17 residues long. With V trimmed by 1 base and J by 0 bases, 6 bases remained unmatched. The CDR3 DNA sequence: TGTGCCAGCAGTTTATACGGGGGGTTGAGCTCCTACAATGAGCAGTTCTTC. This gives the protein CASSLYGGLSSYNEQFF.

The chain joins TRBV30 to TRBJ2-7, with D maybe TRBD2 (7 bases). The germline V and J ends were trimmed by 2 bases and 6 bases, with 14 bases remaining between them. Germline loops: CDR1 GTSNPN, CDR2 SVGIG (reference sequence). This CDR3 has 13 residues. The CDR3 DNA follows: TGTGCCTGGAGTTCGGGGGGCTACGGCGAGCAGTACTTC. It encodes CAWSSGGYGEQYF.

The CDR3 spells CATSRDRTGHEKLFF. As DNA, the CDR3 is TGTGCCACCAGCAGGGATCGTACAGGTCATGAAAAACTGTTTTTT. The chain recombines TRBV15 with TRBJ1-4; possibly TRBD1 for D (5 bases). Germline assignment: CDR1 LNHNV and CDR2 YYDKDF (reference sequence). The length of the CDR3 is 15 residues. Trimming shortened V by 3 bases and J by 6 bases, and 14 bases separated the two germline ends.